This T cell receptor (beta chain) stems from a study of blood T cell repertoires in COVID-19. About the study: PBMCs, B-cell-depleted T cells, or T cells were the source of the cDNA or gDNA that made up the material.

The protocol was immunoSEQ multiplex PCR, while the TCRdb copy is restricted to in-frame clones and leaves out a portion. The sample has more than 95,000 clones; 87% are singletons. The CDR3 extends over 13 amino acids. V was pared by 5 bases and J by 1 base, with 8 bases between. Per the germline V gene, CDR1 is SGHAT and CDR2 is FQNNGV. A few counts support this clone. Sequenced material: peripheral blood. The TCR comes from a human donor in a cohort sampled during active COVID-19. V and J are TRBV11-2 and TRBJ2-5; D unresolved. CDR3 amino acids: CASSTLSQETQYF. In DNA form, the CDR3 reads TGTGCCAGCAGCACTCTCTCCCAAGAGACCCAGTACTTC.